This T cell receptor beta chain was found in a study of blood T cells in healthy people across ages. Germline-derived CDR1 and CDR2 are DFQATT and SNEGSKA (reference sequence). The CDR3 is made up of 13 amino acids. V lost 1 base and J lost 7, with 13 bases in between. Sample-barcoded 5' priming and a J-beta primer mix drove a second PCR of about 6 to 11 cycles. TCRdb passed the 5' RACE reads through MiXCR, listing each CDR3 protein once. The sample holds around 820,000 distinct CDR3 sequences, 20% to 25% seen once. This same sample was also part of a study on T cells of mothers and their children.

This clonotype was sampled from a boy aged 5-17 years in good health. The sequencing input was blood. The V gene is TRBV20-1, the J gene TRBJ1-2, with a tentative D call TRBD1 (6 bases). CDR3 nucleotides: TGCAGTGCTAGAGTTCCGGGGGCAGGTGGCTACACCTTC. Translating gives CSARVPGAGGYTF.